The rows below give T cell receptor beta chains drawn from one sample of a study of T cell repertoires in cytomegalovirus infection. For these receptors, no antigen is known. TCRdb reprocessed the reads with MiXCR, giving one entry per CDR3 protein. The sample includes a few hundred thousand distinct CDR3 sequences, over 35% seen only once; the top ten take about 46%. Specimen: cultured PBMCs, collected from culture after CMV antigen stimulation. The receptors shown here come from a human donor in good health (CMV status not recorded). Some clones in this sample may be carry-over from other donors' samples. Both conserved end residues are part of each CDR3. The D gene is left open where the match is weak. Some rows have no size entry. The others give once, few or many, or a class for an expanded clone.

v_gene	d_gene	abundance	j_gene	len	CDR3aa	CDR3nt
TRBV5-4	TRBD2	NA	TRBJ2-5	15	CASSLAGGSPETQYF	TGTGCCAGCAGCTTAGCGGGAGGGTCCCCAGAGACCCAGTACTTC
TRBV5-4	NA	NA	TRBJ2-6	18	CASSRASTGSSGANVLTF	TGTGCCAGCAGCCGCGCCTCAACAGGGAGCTCTGGGGCCAACGTCCTGACTTTC
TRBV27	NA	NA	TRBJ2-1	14	CATQPGGSYNEQFF	TGTGCCACCCAACCGGGCGGCTCCTACAATGAGCAGTTCTTC
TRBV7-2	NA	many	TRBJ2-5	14	CASSLRQGVETQYF	TGTGCCAGCAGCTTAAGGCAGGGTGTCGAGACCCAGTACTTC
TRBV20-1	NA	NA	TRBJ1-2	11	CSARAGNGYTF	TGCAGTGCCCGGGCGGGAAATGGCTACACCTTC
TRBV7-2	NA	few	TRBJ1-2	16	CASSLEQEIGTHGYTF	TGTGCCAGCAGCTTAGAACAAGAGATCGGGACTCATGGCTACACCTTC
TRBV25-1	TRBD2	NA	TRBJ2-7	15	CASRDTSGRSYEQYF	TGTGCCAGCAGGGATACTAGCGGGAGGTCCTACGAGCAGTACTTC
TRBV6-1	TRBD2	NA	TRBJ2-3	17	CASSEGGEGPRVNTQYF	TGTGCCAGCAGTGAAGGAGGGGAGGGGCCGCGTGTGAATACGCAGTATTTT
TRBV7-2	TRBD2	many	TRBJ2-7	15	CASSRGLAISYEQYF	TGTGCCAGCAGCCGCGGACTAGCGATCTCCTACGAGCAGTACTTC
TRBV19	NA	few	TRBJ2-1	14	CASSIPGGHHEQFF	TGTGCCAGTAGTATACCGGGGGGCCACCATGAGCAGTTCTTC
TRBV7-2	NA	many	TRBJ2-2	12	CASRASPGELFF	TGTGCCAGCAGGGCTAGCCCCGGGGAGCTGTTTTTT
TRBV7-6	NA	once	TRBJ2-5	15	CASCTRGDRGETQYF	TGTGCCAGCTGCACCAGGGGGGACCGCGGTGAGACCCAGTACTTC
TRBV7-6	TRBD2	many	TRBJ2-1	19	CASSPRFGGRSTSYNEQFF	TGTGCCAGCAGCCCTAGGTTTGGCGGGAGGTCGACATCCTACAATGAGCAGTTCTTC
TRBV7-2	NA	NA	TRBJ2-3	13	CASSLGPLYTQYF	TGTGCCAGCAGCTTAGGGCCCCTCTATACGCAGTATTTT
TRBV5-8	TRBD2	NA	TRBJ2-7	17	CASSLDGTSGVSYEQYF	TGTGCCAGCAGCTTGGATGGGACTAGCGGGGTTTCCTACGAGCAGTACTTC
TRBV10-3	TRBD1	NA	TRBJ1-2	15	CAISEPDRVKYGYTF	TGTGCCATCAGTGAGCCGGACAGGGTCAAGTATGGCTACACCTTC
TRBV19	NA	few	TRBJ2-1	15	CASSSGSLSYNEQFF	TGTGCCAGCAGCTCTGGTTCTCTGAGTTACAATGAGCAGTTCTTC
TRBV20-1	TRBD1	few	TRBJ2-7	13	CSAWTGLGGEQYF	TGCAGTGCTTGGACAGGGCTAGGGGGCGAGCAGTACTTC
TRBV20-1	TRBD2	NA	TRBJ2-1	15	CSAREAGGSYNEQFF	TGCAGTGCTAGAGAGGCGGGAGGTTCTTACAATGAGCAGTTCTTC
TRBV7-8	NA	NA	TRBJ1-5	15	CASSLVFRGAQPQHF	TGTGCCAGCAGCTTAGTATTCAGGGGCGCTCAGCCCCAGCATTTT
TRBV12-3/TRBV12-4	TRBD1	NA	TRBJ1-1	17	CASTLLDRVEGDTEAFF	TGTGCCAGCACCCTCCTGGACAGGGTAGAGGGGGACACTGAAGCTTTCTTT
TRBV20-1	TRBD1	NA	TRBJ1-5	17	CSARDVGGQGARQPQHF	TGCAGTGCTAGAGATGTAGGAGGACAGGGGGCGCGTCAGCCCCAGCATTTT
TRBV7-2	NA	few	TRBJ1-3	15	CASSPKGGAGNTIYF	TGTGCCAGCAGCCCCAAGGGAGGGGCTGGAAACACCATATATTTT
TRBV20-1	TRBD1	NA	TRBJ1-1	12	CSAGQGDTEAFF	TGCAGTGCTGGACAGGGGGACACTGAAGCTTTCTTT
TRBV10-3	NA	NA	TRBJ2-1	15	CAISEPQGSFNEQFF	TGTGCCATCAGTGAACCCCAGGGGAGTTTCAATGAGCAGTTCTTC
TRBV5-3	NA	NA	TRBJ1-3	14	CARGGPSSGNTIYF	TGTGCCCGGGGGGGGCCCAGCTCTGGAAACACCATATATTTT
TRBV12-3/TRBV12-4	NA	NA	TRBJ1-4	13	CASRARQSEKLFF	TGTGCCAGCAGAGCACGACAGAGTGAAAAACTGTTTTTT
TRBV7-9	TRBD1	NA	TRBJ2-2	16	CASSQPGQKNTGELFF	TGTGCCAGCAGCCAGCCGGGACAGAAAAACACCGGGGAGCTGTTTTTT
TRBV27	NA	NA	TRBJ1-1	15	CASSLSSGMNTEAFF	TGTGCCAGCAGTTTATCATCCGGAATGAACACTGAAGCTTTCTTT
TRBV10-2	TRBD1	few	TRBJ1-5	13	CASSLGQAQPQHF	TGCGCCAGCAGTTTAGGACAGGCTCAGCCCCAGCATTTT
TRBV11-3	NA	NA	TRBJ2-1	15	CASSLQWPDYNEQFF	TGTGCCAGCAGCTTACAGTGGCCCGATTACAATGAGCAGTTCTTC
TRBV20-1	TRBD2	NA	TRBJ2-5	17	CSANPLRGGKRRETQYF	TGCAGTGCTAACCCGCTTCGGGGGGGAAAAAGAAGGGAGACCCAGTACTTC
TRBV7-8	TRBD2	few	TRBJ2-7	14	CASSVGLAGVEQYF	TGTGCCAGCAGCGTAGGACTAGCGGGAGTCGAGCAGTACTTC